The 3 T cell receptor beta chains in this list originate from one sample, sequenced in a study of blood T cell repertoires in COVID-19. The table came from immunoSEQ multiplex PCR; TCRdb's copy has only in-frame clones and leaves some out. The sample has some 220,000 clones, roughly 84% seen once. The material sequenced was peripheral blood. The receptors were gathered from a middle-aged man who had recovered from COVID-19.

The rearrangement joins TRBV2 to TRBJ2-3; 15 nucleotides agree with TRBD2. This CDR3 spans 15 amino acids. CDR1 and CDR2 from the germline V gene are SNHLY and FYNNEI. The trim removed 6 bases at V and 6 bases at J, leaving 4 bases unmatched. The CDR3 sequence is CASRSGTSGGDTQYF. CDR3 nucleotides: TGTGCCAGCAGATCAGGGACTAGCGGGGGGGATACGCAGTATTTT.

This clone showed up just a few times. The chain is built from TRBV7-2 and TRBJ2-5, with a weak D call TRBD2 (6 bases). The CDR3 is made up of 15 amino acids. Deletions cut 8 bases from V and 4 bases from J, with 20 bases between. The germline V gene encodes CDR1 SGHTA and CDR2 FQGNSA. The CDR3 DNA reads TGTGCCAGCGCGGGGAACTATCCGAAGCGAGAGACCCAGTACTTC. It yields the protein CASAGNYPKRETQYF.

This chain uses TRBV28 with TRBJ1-4; a possible D gene is TRBD1 (6 bases). Trimming removed 5 bases at V and 7 bases at J, with 14 bases between. There are 14 residues in the CDR3. Germline V lookup: CDR1 MDHEN, CDR2 SYDVKM. This chain's CDR3 is CASSGNRVGEKLFF. Here the CDR3 DNA reads TGTGCCAGCAGTGGAAACAGGGTCGGTGAAAAACTGTTTTTT.